This TCR beta chain is from a study of post-analysis software for immune sequencing data. Presence of unique molecular identifiers characterized the TCR beta cDNA libraries. cDNA molecules numbering about half a million came from roughly 1 to 10 million T cells. TCRdb passed the PCR reads through MiXCR, listing each CDR3 protein once. The data hold 700,000 to 800,000 distinct CDR3 sequences, with roughly 27% observed a single time. The table lists this clonotype with a few counts. Its antigen is not identified. Germline V gene data show CDR1 as SEHNR and CDR2 as FQNEAQ (reference sequence). This CDR3 is 13 amino acids long. V was cut by 0 bases and J by 12 bases, with 15 bases left in between. The study's findings and limits: The five TRBV segments detected at higher frequency in patients than in controls included TRBV5-6, TRBV5-1 and TRBV20-1.

V is TRBV7-9 and J is TRBJ2-7; TRBD1 might be the D (5 bases). The source is a girl aged 5-17 years with multiple sclerosis. Sequenced sample: blood. CDR3 coding DNA: TGTGCCAGCAGCTTAGCCCCCGCCAGGGATCCGTACTTC. This codes for CASSLAPARDPYF.